This TCR beta chain was observed in a study of blood T cell repertoires in COVID-19. Sequencing used immunoSEQ multiplex PCR; TCRdb keeps in-frame clones, though not all of them. The data contain about 64,000 clones, roughly 85% of them singletons. V was clipped by 4 bases and J by 2 bases, with 15 bases between them. The CDR3 extends over 15 amino acids. The V gene's germline CDR1 is SGHRS and CDR2 YFSETQ. This clonotype was sampled from a man aged 35 to 55 with acute or convalescent COVID-19. The sequenced sample consisted of peripheral blood. The chain combines TRBV5-1 with TRBJ1-1, with D unresolved. Here the CDR3 reads CASSPRGWSNTEAFF. The CDR3 DNA follows: TGCGCCAGCAGCCCTCGCGGGTGGTCCAACACTGAAGCTTTCTTT.